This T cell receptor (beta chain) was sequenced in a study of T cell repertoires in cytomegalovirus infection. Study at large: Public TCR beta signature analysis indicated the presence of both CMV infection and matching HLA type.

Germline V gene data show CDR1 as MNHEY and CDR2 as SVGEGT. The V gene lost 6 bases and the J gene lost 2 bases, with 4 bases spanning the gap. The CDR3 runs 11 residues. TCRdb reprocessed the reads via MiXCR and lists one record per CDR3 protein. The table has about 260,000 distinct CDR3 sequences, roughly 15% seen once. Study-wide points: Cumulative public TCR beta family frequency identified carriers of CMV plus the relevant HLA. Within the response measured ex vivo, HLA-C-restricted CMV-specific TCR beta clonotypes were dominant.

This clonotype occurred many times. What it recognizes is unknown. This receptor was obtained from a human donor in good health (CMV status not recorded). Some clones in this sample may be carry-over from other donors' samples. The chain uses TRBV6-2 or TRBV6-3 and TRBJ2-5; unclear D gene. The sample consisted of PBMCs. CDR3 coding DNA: TGTGCCAGCAGCCGACAAGAGACCCAGTACTTC. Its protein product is CASSRQETQYF.